The 26 T cell receptor beta chains below were found in one sample sequenced in a study of shared clonotypes between healthy human individuals. The method was immunoSEQ multiplex PCR; TCRdb's version includes in-frame clones alone and lacks a portion of them. The sample has 550,000 to 700,000 clones, around 78% seen once. Specimen: memory CD4+ T cells sorted from blood. Subset indicated: CD45RA-negative fraction. These receptors all come from a woman aged 25 to 39 in good health.

The chain combines TRBV2 with TRBJ1-3, with D possibly TRBD1 on 6 matching bases. This CDR3 is 14 amino acids long. Trimming took off 8 bases at V and 0 bases at J, with 11 bases between the two ends. In germline, CDR1 is SNHLY, CDR2 FYNNEI. The CDR3 DNA is TGTGCCAGCTTTGGACAGCACTCTGGAAACACCATATATTTT. Its translation: CASFGQHSGNTIYF.

The chain uses TRBV6-6 and TRBJ2-5; D might be TRBD1 (5 bases). The V end was cut by 6 bases, the J end by 11 bases, with 22 bases between. There are 14 residues in the CDR3. Germline CDR1 and CDR2: MNHNY and SVGAGI (reference sequence). The CDR3 region is CASSPRALPSEQYF. As DNA, the CDR3 is TGTGCCAGCAGCCCCAGGGCCTTACCCTCAGAGCAGTACTTC.

J is TRBJ1-2 and V is TRBV27; maybe TRBD1 (5 bases). There are 15 residues in the CDR3. Trimming pared 10 bases from V and 4 bases from J, leaving 22 bases between. CDR1 is MNHEY, CDR2 SMNVEV, per germline (reference sequence). The CDR3 nucleotides are TGTGCCACCAATTCTGCGGGGCCCCCAAGCTATGGCTACACCTTC. The encoded protein is CATNSAGPPSYGYTF.

The rearrangement links TRBV25-1 to TRBJ2-2, with D perhaps TRBD2 (6 bases). The CDR3 loop spans 18 amino acids. Germline V lookup: CDR1 MGHDK, CDR2 SYGVNS. The ends were cut back, 5 bases at V and 0 bases at J, with 19 bases in the middle. The CDR3 is CASSPLMGGTTNTGELFF. Written as DNA, the CDR3 is TGTGCCAGCAGTCCACTGATGGGCGGGACGACGAACACCGGGGAGCTGTTTTTT.

In its sample, this clone was seen many times. This chain joins TRBV7-6 and TRBJ1-2; D gene unclear. Trimming cost V 1 base and J 4 bases, with 16 bases left between them. Germline CDR1 reads SGHVS; CDR2 reads FNYEAQ. This CDR3 contains 16 residues. The CDR3: CASSLGTPGSTYGYTF. Written as DNA, the CDR3 is TGTGCCAGCAGCTTAGGTACGCCGGGGTCCACCTATGGCTACACCTTC.

This rearrangement joins TRBV29-1 to TRBJ2-1; D could derive from TRBD1 or TRBD2 (5 bases each). Germline V gene lookup returns CDR1 SQVTM and CDR2 ANQGSEA. CDR3 length: 13 residues. The V gene lost 7 bases and the J gene lost 7 bases, with 17 bases spanning the gap. CDR3 coding DNA: TGCAGCGCCGTAACCGGGACCGTAAATGAGCAGTTCTTC. As protein: CSAVTGTVNEQFF.

The chain employs TRBV18 and TRBJ1-4; a possible D gene is TRBD1 (5 bases). The CDR3 has 15 residues. The ends were cut back, 0 bases at V and 5 bases at J, with 10 bases in the middle. Germline lookup yields CDR1 KGHSH and CDR2 LQKENI. DNA for the CDR3: TGTGCCAGCTCACCACCGTCCCGGGGGAATGAAAAACTGTTTTTT. It is translated as CASSPPSRGNEKLFF.

The chain combines TRBV9 with TRBJ2-2, with D unclear. V dropped 2 bases and J dropped 7 bases, with 15 bases sitting between them. In germline, CDR1 is SGDLS, CDR2 YYNGEE. This CDR3 region has 15 residues. In DNA form, the CDR3 reads TGTGCCAGCAGCGTCTCACAGCAAGGGAACGGGGAGCTGTTTTTT. Translation: CASSVSQQGNGELFF.

The chain couples TRBV7-8 to TRBJ2-3; D unclear. Germline-derived CDR1 and CDR2 are SGHVS and FQNEAQ. CDR3 length: 15 amino acids. Trimming removed 5 bases at V and 2 bases at J, with 14 bases between. This CDR3 is CASSAVEVTTDTQYF. DNA for the CDR3: TGTGCCAGCAGCGCGGTCGAGGTGACCACAGATACGCAGTATTTT.

On this clone: Other DNA sequences from this sample encode an identical CDR3 as well. The chain has TRBV19 and TRBJ2-3, with 10 bases aligning to TRBD2. Germline V gives CDR1 LNHDA, CDR2 SQIVND (reference sequence). V trimming: 5 bases; J trimming: 2 bases; junction bases outside the gene matches: 4. The CDR3 runs to 15 residues. The CDR3 sequence is CASSRLAGTTDTQYF. Here the CDR3 DNA reads TGTGCCAGTAGTCGACTAGCGGGTACCACAGATACGCAGTATTTT.

This clone was detected only once. The rearrangement uses TRBV21-1 and TRBJ2-3; the D call TRBD2 from the table was never checked on the DNA. TRBV21-1 is deemed a pseudogene. CDR3 length equals 15 residues. DNA of the CDR3: TGTGCCAGCGACCGCGGCCCCTTCAGCACAGATACGCAGTATTTT. Translation: CASDRGPFSTDTQYF.

The V gene is TRBV19, the J gene TRBJ1-2; D is possibly TRBD1 (5 bases). The V end was cut by 6 bases, the J end by 7 bases, with 15 bases between. CDR1 and CDR2 (germline): LNHDA, SQIVND (reference sequence). This CDR3 contains 13 residues. CDR3 residues: CASRVGGAFGYTF. The CDR3 nucleotides read TGTGCCAGTAGGGTAGGAGGGGCGTTTGGCTACACCTTC.

The genes are TRBV4-1 and TRBJ1-4; D gene uncertain. Trimming took off 0 bases at V and 1 base at J, with 9 bases between the two ends. Per the germline V gene, CDR1 is MGHRA and CDR2 is YSYEKL. This CDR3 comprises 16 residues. Here the CDR3 reads CASSQEWPGTNEKLFF. For the CDR3, the DNA is TGCGCCAGCAGCCAAGAATGGCCTGGAACTAATGAAAAACTGTTTTTT.

The genes are TRBV15 and TRBJ1-5; 9 nucleotides align to TRBD1. CDR1 LNHNV and CDR2 YYDKDF come from the germline V gene (reference sequence). V lost 8 bases to trimming and J lost 5 bases; unmatched junction nucleotides: 10. CDR3 length: 15 residues. The DNA for the CDR3 is TGTGCCACCTCACCTATACAGGGGGCCGATCAGCCCCAGCATTTT. Translated: CATSPIQGADQPQHF.

The chain has TRBV9 and TRBJ2-2; the match to TRBD1 covers 8 bases. Germline V lookup: CDR1 SGDLS, CDR2 YYNGEE. Trimming cost V 0 bases and J 4 bases; bases outside gene matches: 8. The CDR3 length is 17 residues. CDR3 protein: CASSVALQGAGTGELFF. The DNA for the CDR3 is TGTGCCAGCAGCGTAGCTCTCCAGGGGGCGGGCACCGGGGAGCTGTTTTTT.

The genes are TRBV25-1 and TRBJ2-7; 10 bases fit TRBD1. Per the germline V gene, CDR1 is MGHDK and CDR2 is SYGVNS. Trimming removed 1 base from V and 6 bases from J; junction bases left unmatched: 9. The CDR3 extends over 16 amino acids. The DNA for the CDR3 is TGTGCCAGCAGTGAATCTTGGGACAGGGGTCCCTCCGAGCAGTACTTC. Residues: CASSESWDRGPSEQYF.

This sequence joins TRBV11-2 and TRBJ2-7; TRBD2 might be the D (6 bases). The V end lost 0 bases, the J end lost 7 bases, and 16 bases lay between the germline ends. The CDR3 runs to 15 residues. In germline, CDR1 is SGHAT, CDR2 FQNNGV. The CDR3 spells CASSLDNMAGREQYF. Written as DNA, the CDR3 is TGTGCCAGCAGCTTAGATAATATGGCAGGGAGGGAGCAGTACTTC.

This clone was observed a handful of times. The chain recombines TRBV30 with TRBJ1-2, with a possible D match to TRBD1 (6 bases). Germline CDR1 reads GTSNPN; CDR2 reads SVGIG (reference sequence). This CDR3 is 12 amino acids long. V was trimmed by 4 bases and J by 5 bases, leaving 11 bases between them. The CDR3 loop is CAWTDSVYGYTF. Written as DNA, the CDR3 is TGTGCCTGGACGGACAGCGTATATGGCTACACCTTC.

This chain joins TRBV4-1 and TRBJ2-5; D is uncertain. Germline assignment: CDR1 MGHRA and CDR2 YSYEKL. V lost 4 bases to trimming and J lost 4 bases, with 13 bases between them. The CDR3 covers 14 residues. The CDR3 region has the DNA TGCGCCAGCAGCCGACCCCAGGTCCCAGAGACCCAGTACTTC. Translated, it gives CASSRPQVPETQYF.

The V gene is TRBV19, the J gene TRBJ2-1, with 11 bases lining up with TRBD2. Germline CDR1 is LNHDA and CDR2 is SQIVND (reference sequence). This CDR3 comprises 18 residues. Germline trimming cut 6 bases from V and 0 bases from J; bases unmatched to any gene: 10. The CDR3 region has the DNA TGTGCCAGTAGGATAAACCTTAGCGGGAGGGCCTCCTACAATGAGCAGTTCTTC. Translated: CASRINLSGRASYNEQFF.

The V gene is TRBV6-5, the J gene TRBJ2-3; perhaps TRBD1 as D (5 bases). There are 15 residues in the CDR3. The V gene lost 3 bases and the J gene lost 2 bases, with 12 bases spanning the gap. Germline V gene lookup returns CDR1 MNHEY and CDR2 SVGAGI. The CDR3 coding sequence is TGTGCCAGCAGTTATTCAGGGATTCCCACAGATACGCAGTATTTT. It translates to CASSYSGIPTDTQYF.

The chain carries TRBV9 and TRBJ1-1, with a tentative D call TRBD1 (5 bases). The germline gives CDR1 SGDLS, CDR2 YYNGEE. There are 15 residues in the CDR3. Deletions cut 0 bases from V and 0 bases from J, with 9 bases between. In DNA form, the CDR3 reads TGTGCCAGCAGCGTAGTCGTGGGGGTGAACACTGAAGCTTTCTTT. Amino acids: CASSVVVGVNTEAFF.

The genes are TRBV11-2 and TRBJ2-7; the D gene could be TRBD1 or TRBD2 (5 bases each). Looked up from germline, CDR1 is SGHAT and CDR2 is FQNNGV. Trimming shortened V by 5 bases and J by 5 bases, and 13 bases separated the two germline ends. This CDR3 contains 13 residues. DNA for the CDR3: TGTGCCAGCAGCGCACGGCCGGGGCACGAGCAGTACTTC. This translates into CASSARPGHEQYF.

V and J are TRBV7-2 and TRBJ2-3, with D perhaps TRBD2 (6 bases). This CDR3 region has 16 residues. V was shortened by 0 bases and J by 5 bases, with 15 bases between the two germline ends. The germline CDR1 and CDR2 sequences are SGHTA and FQGNSA. CDR3 sequence: CASSLAGRRRVDTQYF. DNA for the CDR3: TGTGCCAGCAGCTTAGCGGGTCGGCGGAGGGTAGATACGCAGTATTTT.

Only a few counts were recorded for this clone. The chain couples TRBV5-1 to TRBJ2-2, with 8 bases matching TRBD2. V lost 4 bases to trimming and J lost 6 bases; unmatched junction nucleotides: 8. The CDR3 loop spans 15 amino acids. Germline CDR1 reads SGHRS; CDR2 reads YFSETQ. Written as DNA, the CDR3 is TGCGCCAGCAGCCTGACACCACTAGCGGCCGGGGAGCTGTTTTTT. Translation: CASSLTPLAAGELFF.

The gene calls are TRBV28 and TRBJ2-7; 11 bases map to TRBD2. With V trimmed by 3 bases and J by 3 bases, 7 bases remained unmatched. In germline, CDR1 is MDHEN, CDR2 SYDVKM. CDR3 length: 16 residues. CDR3 in DNA: TGTGCCAGCAGTTTCGCAAGACTAGCGGGAAACTACGAGCAGTACTTC. Translation: CASSFARLAGNYEQYF.